These T cell receptor beta chains were read from a single sample in a study of blood T cells in healthy people across ages. TCRdb reprocessed the 5' RACE reads via MiXCR and lists one record per CDR3 protein. The sample lists approximately 1.5 million distinct CDR3 sequences, about 35% occurring once. The sample taken for sequencing was blood. Every receptor here comes from a woman in her 30s in good health. The CDR3 runs from the conserved cysteine through the conserved F or W. A D gene is named only where the DNA matches it firmly. Part of the rows lack a size; the others show once, few, many or a class for expanded clones.

clone size,D gene,J gene,V gene,CDR3 protein,CDR3 DNA
.,.,TRBJ1-1,TRBV15,CATSREETGFLAFF,TGTGCCACCAGCAGAGAAGAAACTGGGTTTCTAGCTTTCTTT
few,.,TRBJ2-5,TRBV3-1,CASSLSVRQRETQYF,TGTGCCAGCAGCCTAAGCGTTCGACAGCGAGAGACCCAGTACTTC
once,TRBD2,TRBJ2-1,TRBV20-1,CSARDPGLANNEQFF,TGCAGTGCTAGAGACCCGGGACTAGCGAACAATGAGCAGTTCTTC
many,.,TRBJ2-3,TRBV10-3,CASGVGTDTQYF,TGTGCCTCAGGAGTGGGCACAGATACGCAGTATTTT
.,TRBD1,TRBJ2-7,TRBV9,CASSVEDRGREQYF,TGTGCCAGCAGCGTAGAGGACAGGGGGCGCGAGCAGTACTTC
.,.,TRBJ1-1,TRBV9,CASTVGSSNTEAFF,TGTGCCAGCACCGTAGGCAGTTCGAACACTGAAGCTTTCTTT
.,.,TRBJ1-2,TRBV25-1,CASRAAERGCTF,TGTGCCAGCAGGGCGGCCGAGAGGGGCTGCACCTTC
.,.,TRBJ1-2,TRBV6-2/TRBV6-3,CASRNIRPYPNYGYTF,TGTGCCAGCAGGAATATACGACCTTATCCTAACTATGGCTACACCTTC
few,TRBD2,TRBJ2-7,TRBV29-1,CSVGAGISCEQYF,TGCAGCGTTGGAGCGGGAATCTCCTGCGAGCAGTACTTC
few,.,TRBJ2-5,TRBV4-1,CASSQEGSPEGKMQYF,TGCGCCAGCAGCCAAGAGGGTTCCCCCGAGGGTAAGATGCAGTACTTC
few,.,TRBJ2-1,TRBV11-2,CASSRGLQGGEQFF,TGTGCCAGCAGCCGGGGACTTCAGGGCGGTGAGCAGTTCTTC
few,.,TRBJ1-1,TRBV7-8,CASSLDGVFGTEAFF,TGTGCCAGCAGCTTAGATGGGGTATTTGGCACTGAAGCTTTCTTT
.,.,TRBJ2-7,TRBV5-1,CASSPVGAPYEQYF,TGCGCCAGCAGCCCTGTGGGGGCACCCTACGAGCAGTACTTC
.,.,TRBJ2-7,TRBV30,CAWSAVLYEQYF,TGTGCCTGGAGTGCGGTCCTTTACGAGCAGTACTTC
.,TRBD1,TRBJ2-3,TRBV5-1,CASSLAGGQGADTQYF,TGCGCCAGCAGCTTGGCCGGAGGACAGGGGGCAGATACGCAGTATTTT
once,.,TRBJ1-2,TRBV6-1,CASSEGGATWYGYTF,TGTGCCAGCAGTGAGGGCGGGGCAACCTGGTATGGCTACACCTTC
few,TRBD2,TRBJ2-3,TRBV6-1,CATREASGASTDTQYF,TGTGCCACCCGCGAAGCTAGCGGGGCTAGCACAGATACGCAGTATTTT
few,TRBD1,TRBJ1-2,TRBV6-2/TRBV6-3,CASSYADRGAYGYTF,TGTGCCAGCAGTTATGCGGACAGGGGCGCCTATGGCTACACCTTC
few,TRBD2,TRBJ2-4,TRBV6-2/TRBV6-3,CASSYSRGGRSQNIQYF,TGTGCCAGCAGTTACTCGCGCGGCGGGAGGAGCCAAAACATTCAGTACTTC
few,.,TRBJ2-2,TRBV20-1,CSARVLGQNTGELFF,TGCAGTGCTAGAGTCTTGGGACAGAACACCGGGGAGCTGTTTTTT
.,.,TRBJ2-2,TRBV10-3,CAISPQHDTGELFF,TGTGCCATCAGTCCTCAGCATGATACCGGGGAGCTGTTTTTT
.,.,TRBJ1-2,TRBV27,CASSLTGTTDYGYTF,TGTGCCAGCAGTCTCACAGGGACAACCGACTATGGCTACACCTTC
few,TRBD2,TRBJ2-3,TRBV29-1,CSVEMRGGSTQYF,TGCAGCGTTGAAATGCGGGGGGGCAGTACGCAGTATTTT
.,.,TRBJ1-2,TRBV2,CASRDQIGQFYGYTF,TGTGCCAGCAGGGACCAAATCGGACAGTTCTATGGCTACACCTTC
.,.,TRBJ1-5,TRBV10-3,CAISPGRGRNQPQHF,TGTGCCATCAGCCCGGGACGGGGACGGAATCAGCCCCAGCATTTT
.,.,TRBJ2-5,TRBV7-9,CARSLEAGQETQYF,TGTGCCAGAAGCTTAGAGGCCGGACAAGAGACCCAGTACTTC
.,TRBD2,TRBJ2-3,TRBV7-3,CASSLLSGGPTSTDTQYF,TGTGCCAGCAGCTTACTTAGCGGGGGGCCTACTAGCACAGATACGCAGTATTTT
.,TRBD2,TRBJ2-5,TRBV4-1,CASSQFVPQRLAVSQETQYF,TGCGCCAGCAGCCAATTCGTCCCTCAAAGGCTAGCGGTCAGCCAAGAGACCCAGTACTTC
few,.,TRBJ1-6,TRBV4-1,CASSQVTENSPLHF,TGCGCCAGCAGCCAAGTTACAGAAAATTCACCCCTCCACTTT
few,.,TRBJ2-3,TRBV5-1,CASSLYGAVESTDTQYF,TGCGCCAGCAGCTTGTACGGGGCGGTGGAAAGCACAGATACGCAGTATTTT
few,.,TRBJ1-2,TRBV19,CASSPDVDYGYTF,TGTGCCAGTAGTCCGGACGTAGACTATGGCTACACCTTC
.,.,TRBJ1-2,TRBV7-9,CASSRLRENYGCTF,TGTGCCAGCAGCCGCCTAAGGGAGAACTATGGCTGCACCTTC
.,.,TRBJ2-3,TRBV2,CASRSSDHTDTQYF,TGTGCCAGCAGATCTAGCGACCACACAGATACGCAGTATTTT
.,TRBD2,TRBJ2-1,TRBV6-2/TRBV6-3,CASSYPDLPSGSSYNEQFF,TGTGCCAGCAGTTACCCTGATCTCCCTAGCGGGAGCTCCTACAATGAGCAGTTCTTC
.,TRBD2,TRBJ2-1,TRBV6-6,CASSSYMRSGSTNEQFF,TGTGCCAGCAGTAGTTACATGAGAAGCGGGAGCACCAATGAGCAGTTCTTC
few,.,TRBJ2-7,TRBV7-9,CASSGGTRYEQYF,TGTGCCAGCAGCGGGGGGACCCGCTACGAGCAGTACTTC
.,.,TRBJ1-2,TRBV12-5,CASGSNRTPVSGYTF,TGTGCTAGTGGTTCGAATCGGACCCCTGTTAGCGGCTACACCTTC
.,TRBD1,TRBJ2-1,TRBV15,CATSRVPTGVVYSTQDEQFF,TGTGCCACCAGCAGAGTACCGACAGGGGTAGTTTATTCGACTCAAGATGAGCAGTTCTTC
.,TRBD1,TRBJ2-6,TRBV30,CAWFRNRGIETGANVLTF,TGTGCCTGGTTTCGGAACAGGGGGATCGAGACTGGGGCCAACGTCCTGACTTTC
few,TRBD1,TRBJ2-6,TRBV5-1,CASSRGQTGSGANVLTF,TGCGCCAGCAGCAGGGGACAGACGGGCTCTGGGGCCAACGTCCTGACTTTC
.,TRBD2,TRBJ2-5,TRBV6-2/TRBV6-3,CASRAGGPIRETQYF,TGTGCCAGTCGGGCGGGGGGGCCTATACGTGAGACCCAGTACTTC
.,.,TRBJ1-1,TRBV2,CASSEANGVTEAFF,TGTGCCAGCAGTGAGGCCAATGGGGTTACTGAAGCTTTCTTT
few,TRBD2,TRBJ2-1,TRBV20-1,CSARVAGARYNEQFF,TGCAGTGCTAGAGTAGCGGGGGCTCGATACAATGAGCAGTTCTTC
many,.,TRBJ2-3,TRBV24-1,CATSEAGATTDTQYF,TGTGCCACCAGTGAAGCAGGGGCGACCACAGATACGCAGTATTTT
.,.,TRBJ1-2,TRBV6-5,CASSAGVRDHYTF,TGTGCCAGCAGCGCGGGGGTTAGAGATCACTACACCTTC
.,.,TRBJ2-7,TRBV28,CASSFVSGDEQYF,TGTGCCAGCAGTTTCGTTTCAGGGGACGAGCAGTACTTC
once,.,TRBJ2-3,TRBV5-6,CASSLRKDYRTDTQYF,TGTGCCAGCAGCTTGAGAAAAGATTACCGCACAGATACGCAGTATTTT
few,.,TRBJ2-7,TRBV25-1,CASSENPPQDEQYF,TGTGCCAGCAGTGAAAACCCCCCACAGGACGAGCAGTACTTC
few,.,TRBJ2-1,TRBV9,CASSVAGRAYNEQFF,TGTGCCAGCAGCGTAGCAGGTAGGGCCTACAATGAGCAGTTCTTC
.,.,TRBJ1-1,TRBV27,CASSFKGTNTEAFF,TGTGCCAGCAGTTTTAAGGGGACGAACACTGAAGCTTTCTTT
.,.,TRBJ2-7,TRBV10-3,CAISVGTYEQYF,TGTGCCATCAGTGTCGGTACCTACGAGCAGTACTTC